Given below is one TCR beta chain in context. The sample comes from a study of blood T cell repertoires in COVID-19. Study details: COVID-19 samples collected from the United States, Italy and Spain covered acute and convalescent phases. The cDNA or gDNA used as material had been derived from T cells, B-cell-depleted T cells, or PBMCs.

The CDR3 has 15 residues. V lost 3 bases and J lost 6; bases outside the gene matches: 10. Per the germline V gene, CDR1 is LGHDT and CDR2 is YNNKEL (reference sequence). As originally analysed: Amplification of reference gene primers provided the estimated nucleated cell counts. Only in-frame clones appear in the TCRdb table, and some are missing; sequencing was by immunoSEQ multiplex PCR. That table furnishes V, J and clone size, whereas the DNA furnished D and trimming. Among approximately 210,000 clones listed, 70% to 90% were seen once. The TCR sequence derives from a woman in her sixties or seventies with acute or convalescent COVID-19. The sequencing sample was made of peripheral blood. J is TRBJ2-7 and V is TRBV3-1 (or the pseudogene TRBV3-2), with 8 bases aligning to TRBD2. CDR3 sequence: CASSQTLAGRPEQYF. The CDR3 nucleotides read TGTGCCAGCAGCCAGACATTAGCGGGGCGACCCGAGCAGTACTTC.